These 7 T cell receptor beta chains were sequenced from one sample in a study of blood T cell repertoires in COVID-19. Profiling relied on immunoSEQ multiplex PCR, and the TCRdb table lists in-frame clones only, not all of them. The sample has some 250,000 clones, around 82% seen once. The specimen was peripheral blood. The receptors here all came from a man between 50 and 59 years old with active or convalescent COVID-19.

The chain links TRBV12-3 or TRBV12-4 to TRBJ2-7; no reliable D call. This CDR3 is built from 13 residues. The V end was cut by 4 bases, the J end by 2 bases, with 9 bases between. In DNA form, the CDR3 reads TGTGCCAGCAGTTCATTCCACACCTACGAGCAGTACTTC. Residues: CASSSFHTYEQYF.

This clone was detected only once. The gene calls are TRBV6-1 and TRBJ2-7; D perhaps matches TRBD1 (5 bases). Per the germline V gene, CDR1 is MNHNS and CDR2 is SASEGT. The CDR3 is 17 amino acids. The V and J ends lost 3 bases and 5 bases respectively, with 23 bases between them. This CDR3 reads CASSDYLYRLQNNEQYF. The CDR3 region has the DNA TGTGCCAGCAGTGACTATCTTTACAGGCTACAAAATAACGAGCAGTACTTC.

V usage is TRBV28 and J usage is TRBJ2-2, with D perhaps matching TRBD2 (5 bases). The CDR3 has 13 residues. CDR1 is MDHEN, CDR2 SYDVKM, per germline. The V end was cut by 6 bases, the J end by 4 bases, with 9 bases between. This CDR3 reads CASSRDPTGELFF. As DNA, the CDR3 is TGTGCCAGCAGCCGGGATCCCACCGGGGAGCTGTTTTTT.

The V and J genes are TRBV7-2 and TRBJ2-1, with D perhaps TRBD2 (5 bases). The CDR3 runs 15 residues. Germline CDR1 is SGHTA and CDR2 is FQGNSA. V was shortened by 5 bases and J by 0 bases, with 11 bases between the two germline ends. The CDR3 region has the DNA TGTGCCAGCAGCACGACTATGAGCTCCTACAATGAGCAGTTCTTC. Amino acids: CASSTTMSSYNEQFF.

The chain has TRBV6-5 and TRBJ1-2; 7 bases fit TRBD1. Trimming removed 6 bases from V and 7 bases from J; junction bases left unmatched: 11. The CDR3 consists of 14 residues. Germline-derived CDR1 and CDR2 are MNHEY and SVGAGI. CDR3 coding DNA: TGTGCCAGCAGCCGATCCGACAGGGCGGGTGGCTACACCTTC. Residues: CASSRSDRAGGYTF.

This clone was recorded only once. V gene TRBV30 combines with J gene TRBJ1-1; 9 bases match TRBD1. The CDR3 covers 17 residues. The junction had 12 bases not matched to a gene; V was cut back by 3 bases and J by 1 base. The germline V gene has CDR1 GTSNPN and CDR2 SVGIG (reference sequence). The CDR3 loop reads CAWRNLGQGSWNTEAFF. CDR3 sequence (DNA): TGTGCCTGGAGGAATTTGGGACAGGGATCCTGGAACACTGAAGCTTTCTTT.

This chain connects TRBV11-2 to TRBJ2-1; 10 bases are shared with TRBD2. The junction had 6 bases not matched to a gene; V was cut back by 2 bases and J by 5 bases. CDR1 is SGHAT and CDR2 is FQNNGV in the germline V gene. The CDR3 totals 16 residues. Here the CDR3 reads CASSLLAGGFHNEQFF. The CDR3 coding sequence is TGTGCCAGCAGCTTATTAGCGGGGGGTTTCCACAATGAGCAGTTCTTC.